The 13 T cell receptor beta chains given below trace back to one sample, sequenced in a study of T cell changes during pregnancy in multiple sclerosis. Libraries were prepared by immunoSEQ multiplex PCR; TCRdb keeps only in-frame clonotypes and omits some of them. The sample consists of approximately 74,000 clones, about nine tenths of them appearing once. Sequencing used peripheral blood, obtained before pregnancy. The receptors here all came from a female donor with multiple sclerosis, enrolled in a pregnancy study.

The count of this clone is one. The chain couples TRBV10-3 to TRBJ1-5; D is undetermined. CDR3 size: 13 residues. V was cut by 6 bases and J by 2 bases, with 8 bases left in between. Germline V CDR1 and CDR2: ENHRY, SYGVKD. This CDR3 is CAIRRGGNQPQHF. DNA of the CDR3: TGTGCCATCAGGCGGGGTGGCAATCAGCCCCAGCATTTT.

The chain couples TRBV7-6 to TRBJ2-7; D is perhaps TRBD2 (5 bases). The germline V gene has CDR1 SGHVS and CDR2 FNYEAQ. Deletions cut 5 bases from V and 7 bases from J, with 15 bases between. The CDR3 spans 13 residues. CDR3 nucleotide sequence: TGTGCCAGCAGCCCCCCCCCGTCGGGGGAGCAGTACTTC. Translating it yields CASSPPPSGEQYF.

This clone was detected only once. The rearrangement uses TRBV6-1 and TRBJ2-5; 10 nucleotides line up with TRBD2. This CDR3 has 16 residues. V dropped 1 base and J dropped 7; count of bases not matched to a gene: 9. CDR1 and CDR2 (germline): MNHNS, SASEGT. The CDR3 sequence: CASSEELAGRGGTQYF. CDR3 DNA: TGTGCCAGCAGTGAAGAACTAGCGGGGCGGGGGGGGACCCAGTACTTC.

The chain links TRBV18 to TRBJ2-1; a possible D gene is TRBD2 (6 bases). The CDR3 covers 14 residues. V gave up 3 bases and J gave up 7 bases, with 13 bases separating them. Per the germline V gene, CDR1 is KGHSH and CDR2 is LQKENI. In nucleotides, the CDR3 is TGTGCCAGCTCACCGGCGGGGAGCTTTAATGAGCAGTTCTTC. Its protein is CASSPAGSFNEQFF.

The chain couples TRBV7-2 to TRBJ1-4, with 9 bases that match TRBD1. The CDR3 length is 16 residues. Germline-derived CDR1 and CDR2 are SGHTA and FQGNSA. V lost 1 base, J lost 10 bases, and 10 bases stayed unmatched. CDR3 protein: CASSLETGTGRGKLFF. In nucleotides, the CDR3 is TGTGCCAGCAGCTTAGAAACCGGGACAGGGCGAGGAAAACTGTTTTTT.

V and J are TRBV4-3 and TRBJ1-5, with D maybe TRBD1 (5 bases). The germline gives CDR1 LGHNA, CDR2 YSLEER. The germline V and J ends were trimmed by 3 bases and 0 bases, with 9 bases remaining between them. The CDR3 consists of 15 residues. CDR3 nucleotides: TGCGCCAGCAGCCACAGGGTTAATAGCAATCAGCCCCAGCATTTT. It translates to CASSHRVNSNQPQHF.

This chain's CDR3 is CAWSVPQGTGKNIQYF. As DNA, the CDR3 is TGTGCCTGGAGTGTCCCTCAGGGAACGGGCAAAAACATTCAGTACTTC. The chain uses TRBV30 and TRBJ2-4; D is perhaps TRBD1 (5 bases). CDR1 is GTSNPN and CDR2 is SVGIG in the germline V gene (reference sequence). Trimming removed 0 bases at V and 3 bases at J, with 15 bases between. This CDR3 is built from 16 residues.

The J gene is TRBJ2-7, the V gene TRBV11-2, with 10 bases matching TRBD2. The junction had 8 bases not matched to a gene; V was cut back by 4 bases and J by 2 bases. CDR1 is SGHAT and CDR2 is FQNNGV in the germline V gene. CDR3 size: 16 residues. The CDR3 spells CASSSTPSGGTYEQYF. DNA of the CDR3: TGTGCCAGCAGCTCCACCCCTAGCGGGGGCACCTACGAGCAGTACTTC.

The chain recombines TRBV7-3 with TRBJ2-2, with 9 bases matching TRBD1. Germline V gene sequence: CDR1 SGHTA, CDR2 FQGTGA. The CDR3 is made up of 15 amino acids. The V gene end was trimmed by 6 bases and the J gene end by 5 bases; junction bases not matched to a gene: 7. CDR3 region: CASRQGAPRTGELFF. The CDR3 DNA reads TGTGCCAGCAGACAGGGGGCCCCAAGGACCGGGGAGCTGTTTTTT.

This chain joins TRBV5-8 and TRBJ1-1; D is possibly TRBD1 (5 bases). There are 15 residues in the CDR3. V shed 4 bases and J shed 3 bases, with 16 bases lying between them. Germline V gives CDR1 SGHTS, CDR2 YDEGEE. CDR3 in DNA: TGTGCCAGCAGCCTGGGGGGGGGTTCGGACACTGAAGCTTTCTTT. Its translation is CASSLGGGSDTEAFF.

The chain joins TRBV4-3 to TRBJ2-4, with TRBD2 matching over 7 bases. CDR3 length: 17 amino acids. Germline trimming cut 0 bases from V and 1 base from J; bases unmatched to any gene: 6. Per the germline V gene, CDR1 is LGHNA and CDR2 is YSLEER. As DNA, the CDR3 is TGCGCCAGCAGCCAAGATCTTGGGGGGGTGGCCAAAAACATTCAGTACTTC. Its protein is CASSQDLGGVAKNIQYF.

This clone was seen more than once but under ten times. The chain employs TRBV7-9 and TRBJ1-2; tentatively, D is TRBD1 (5 bases). The CDR3 runs 17 residues. Germline lookup yields CDR1 SEHNR and CDR2 FQNEAQ (reference sequence). V gave up 5 bases and J gave up 4 bases, with 23 bases separating them. The CDR3 here is CASSPQQWGGERYGYTF. CDR3 DNA: TGTGCCAGCAGCCCACAACAGTGGGGAGGGGAACGCTATGGCTACACCTTC.

The genes are TRBV30 and TRBJ1-3; D might be TRBD1 (6 bases). Germline V gene sequence: CDR1 GTSNPN, CDR2 SVGIG (reference sequence). The CDR3 runs 15 residues. V was cut by 3 bases and J by 0 bases, with 12 bases left in between. In DNA form, the CDR3 reads TGTGCCTGGAGGAGGACAGAAAGCTCTGGAAACACCATATATTTT. It codes for CAWRRTESSGNTIYF.